These 24 T cell receptor beta chains came from one sample sequenced in a study of OX40 agonist ivuxolimab in advanced cancers. Assay: immunoSEQ multiplex PCR; the TCRdb copy retains only in-frame clones and omits some. The sample comprises about 76,000 clones, about 89% of which are singletons, and 13% rests with the top ten. Here the sequenced sample was CD4+ or CD8+ T cells sorted from blood, taken in a trial of the OX40 agonist ivuxolimab. These receptors all come from an adult with an advanced solid tumor such as melanoma, head and neck, liver or kidney cancer.

This clone was detected only once. Other nucleotide sequences from this sample produce the same CDR3. V is TRBV7-2 and J is TRBJ2-5; the match to TRBD2 covers 13 bases. This CDR3 comprises 16 residues. The ends lost 1 base at V and 3 bases at J; junction bases unmatched: 2. Germline CDR1 and CDR2: SGHTA and FQGNSA. Here the CDR3 DNA reads TGTGCCAGCAGCTTAGAGGGGACTAGCGGGAAAGAGACCCAGTACTTC. Encoded protein: CASSLEGTSGKETQYF.

This chain joins TRBV4-1 and TRBJ2-7, with D maybe TRBD2 (5 bases). The CDR3 runs 18 residues. Germline CDR1 and CDR2: MGHRA and YSYEKL. V lost 1 base to trimming and J lost 3 bases, with 22 bases between them. This chain's CDR3 is CASSQGTGTPLYYYEQYF. DNA for the CDR3: TGCGCCAGCAGCCAAGGGACGGGAACCCCCCTCTACTACTACGAGCAGTACTTC.

The chain carries TRBV11-3 and TRBJ2-3; no clear D gene. CDR1 is SGHNT and CDR2 is YENEEA in the germline V gene. V shed 3 bases and J shed 2 bases, with 6 bases lying between them. The CDR3 length is 13 residues. The CDR3 DNA follows: TGTGCCAGCAGCTTGAGTCTCACAGATACGCAGTATTTT. Translating gives CASSLSLTDTQYF.

The J gene is TRBJ2-7, the V gene TRBV7-9, with no clear D. CDR1 and CDR2 from the germline V gene are SEHNR and FQNEAQ (reference sequence). The CDR3 consists of 15 residues. The V end was cut by 1 base, the J end by 2 bases, with 12 bases between. In DNA, the CDR3 is TGTGCCAGCAGCTTAGGACCTACCTGGGCCTACGAGCAGTACTTC. As protein: CASSLGPTWAYEQYF.

The table lists this clone with a count of one. This chain joins TRBV7-9 and TRBJ2-7; the D is unclear. CDR3 size: 12 residues. Looked up from germline, CDR1 is SEHNR and CDR2 is FQNEAQ (reference sequence). V lost 6 bases and J lost 0, with 6 bases in between. The CDR3 reads CASSAVSYEQYF. The DNA for the CDR3 is TGTGCCAGCAGTGCTGTCTCCTACGAGCAGTACTTC.

The chain has TRBV4-1 and TRBJ1-3; 12 positions agree with TRBD1. The CDR3 is 20 amino acids. Germline CDR1 MGHRA, CDR2 YSYEKL. The ends lost 0 bases at V and 3 bases at J; junction bases unmatched: 12. Here the CDR3 reads CASSQDRRPGQGAGGNTIYF. Written as DNA, the CDR3 is TGCGCCAGCAGCCAAGATCGAAGGCCGGGACAGGGGGCGGGTGGAAACACCATATATTTT.

This clone was picked up one time. This sequence joins TRBV7-3 and TRBJ2-1; D may correspond to TRBD1 or TRBD2 (5 bases each). Trimming removed 5 bases from V and 8 bases from J, with 19 bases in between. Per germline, CDR1 SGHTA and CDR2 FQGTGA. The CDR3 spans 15 residues. This CDR3 is CASSLGTSFIDEQFF. The CDR3 DNA reads as TGTGCCAGCAGCCTCGGGACCTCATTTATCGATGAGCAGTTCTTC.

The gene calls are TRBV27 and TRBJ2-7, with D possibly TRBD2 on 5 matching bases. Between the trimmed V and J ends, which lost 9 bases and 2 bases, there was a span of 17 bases. In germline, CDR1 is MNHEY, CDR2 SMNVEV (reference sequence). The CDR3 totals 14 residues. The chain's CDR3 is CASGSRGPTYEQYF. In DNA form, the CDR3 reads TGTGCCAGTGGTAGCCGGGGTCCGACCTACGAGCAGTACTTC.

This chain uses TRBV6-5 with TRBJ2-7; 10 bases map to TRBD2. The V segment lost 2 bases and the J segment 0 bases; nucleotides outside the gene matches: 1. Germline CDR1 and CDR2: MNHEY and SVGAGI. The CDR3 runs 15 residues. The CDR3 is CASSYRLAGSYEQYF. CDR3 nucleotide sequence: TGTGCCAGCAGTTACCGACTAGCGGGCTCCTACGAGCAGTACTTC.

The rearrangement uses TRBV9 and TRBJ2-5; D is possibly TRBD2 (6 bases). Trimming cost V 3 bases and J 2 bases, with 14 bases left between them. The CDR3 is 15 amino acids. Germline V CDR1 and CDR2: SGDLS, YYNGEE. The CDR3 reads CASSATGLLQETQYF. CDR3 bases: TGTGCCAGCAGCGCCACGGGACTCCTTCAAGAGACCCAGTACTTC.

The chain carries TRBV29-1 and TRBJ2-1, with D perhaps TRBD2 (5 bases). V was shortened by 6 bases and J by 5 bases, with 8 bases between the two germline ends. The CDR3 consists of 11 residues. Germline assignment: CDR1 SQVTM and CDR2 ANQGSEA. As DNA, the CDR3 is TGCAGCGTCGAGCGGAACAATGAGCAGTTCTTC. The encoded protein is CSVERNNEQFF.

The rearrangement links TRBV14 to TRBJ1-2; D is undetermined. The ends were cut back, 5 bases at V and 8 bases at J, with 15 bases in the middle. Germline CDR1 and CDR2: SGHDN and FVKESK. The CDR3 sequence is 13 residues long. The CDR3 sequence: CASSRTTSRGYTF. CDR3 nucleotide sequence: TGTGCCAGCAGCAGGACTACGAGCCGGGGCTACACCTTC.

The chain couples TRBV5-1 to TRBJ2-5, with 7 bases aligning to TRBD2. CDR3 size: 15 residues. Germline V CDR1 and CDR2: SGHRS, YFSETQ. After removal of 0 bases from V and 1 base from J, the junction contained 3 bases not matched to a gene. CDR3 amino acids: CASSLAGGTQETQYF. As DNA, the CDR3 is TGCGCCAGCAGCTTGGCGGGGGGAACCCAAGAGACCCAGTACTTC. Filled out from reference TRBV5-1 and TRBJ2-5, the complete variable domain reads KAGVTQTPRYLIKTRGQQVTLSCSPISGHRSVSWYQQTPGQGLQFLFEYFSETQRNKGNFPGRFSGRQFSNSRSEMNVSTLELGDSALYLCASSLAGGTQETQYFGPGTRLLVL.

The rearrangement uses TRBV5-1 and TRBJ2-5; D might be TRBD2 (6 bases). The DNA matches TRBJ2-7 better at its end, which makes the J call doubtful. Germline assignment: CDR1 SGHRS and CDR2 YFSETQ. The CDR3 sequence is 14 residues long. CDR3 nucleotide sequence: TGCGCCAGCAGCTTGTACGGGGGCTCCTACGAGCAGTACTTC. This gives the protein CASSLYGGSYEQYF.

This clone was seen a handful of times. The chain has TRBV6-1 and TRBJ2-7; 8 nucleotides agree with TRBD1. Germline V gives CDR1 MNHNS, CDR2 SASEGT. The CDR3 loop spans 15 amino acids. V lost 3 bases and J lost 5; bases outside the gene matches: 9. CDR3 in DNA: TGTGCCAGCAGTGAGACCGGGACAGGTTCGCACGAGCAGTACTTC. It is translated as CASSETGTGSHEQYF.

V and J are TRBV5-1 and TRBJ2-2; D unresolved. V was pared by 4 bases and J by 0 bases, with 13 bases between. This CDR3 spans 16 amino acids. The germline CDR1 and CDR2 sequences are SGHRS and YFSETQ. The CDR3 nucleotides read TGCGCCAGCAGCCCGGTGGGTCAAACGAACACCGGGGAGCTGTTTTTT. This codes for CASSPVGQTNTGELFF.

This chain uses TRBV6-5 with TRBJ1-1; D may be TRBD1 (6 bases). The CDR3 contains 13 residues. The germline gives CDR1 MNHEY, CDR2 SVGAGI. Between the trimmed V and J ends, which lost 6 bases and 2 bases, there was a span of 10 bases. This CDR3 reads CASRAGQNTEAFF. The CDR3 DNA sequence: TGTGCCAGCAGAGCGGGACAAAACACTGAAGCTTTCTTT.

This clone was found once. The V gene is TRBV29-1, the J gene TRBJ2-7; a weak D match, TRBD2 (7 bases). The CDR3 contains 15 residues. Germline-derived CDR1 and CDR2 are SQVTM and ANQGSEA. Deletions cut 6 bases from V and 1 base from J, with 19 bases between. The CDR3 sequence: CSVEGGSSLSYEQYF. CDR3 nucleotides: TGCAGCGTGGAGGGGGGGTCAAGTTTATCCTACGAGCAGTACTTC.

The V and J genes are TRBV10-2 and TRBJ2-7, with D perhaps TRBD2 (6 bases). The germline gives CDR1 WSHSY, CDR2 SAAADI. The V gene lost 7 bases and the J gene lost 6 bases, with 7 bases spanning the gap. The CDR3 is made up of 10 amino acids. In nucleotides, the CDR3 is TGCGCCAGCATGGGGGGCGAGCAGTACTTC. It is translated as CASMGGEQYF.

The chain combines TRBV18 with TRBJ2-3, with a possible D match to TRBD2 (5 bases). The CDR3 covers 14 residues. Germline V gene sequence: CDR1 KGHSH, CDR2 LQKENI. Trimming pared 3 bases from V and 1 base from J, leaving 8 bases between. The CDR3 is CASSPSARTDTQYF. CDR3 sequence (DNA): TGTGCCAGCTCACCTAGCGCCCGCACAGATACGCAGTATTTT.

This clone was detected once. The rearrangement joins TRBV7-9 to TRBJ2-5, with D perhaps given as TRBD1 or TRBD2 (5 bases each). V was cut by 4 bases and J by 5 bases, with 11 bases left in between. This CDR3 is 13 amino acids long. Germline CDR1 reads SEHNR; CDR2 reads FQNEAQ (reference sequence). CDR3 region: CASSSEEGETQYF. The CDR3 DNA sequence: TGTGCCAGCAGCTCAGAAGAGGGGGAGACCCAGTACTTC.

This chain links TRBV20-1 with TRBJ2-5, with a possible D match to TRBD1 (5 bases). The CDR3 spans 11 residues. The V end was cut by 6 bases, the J end by 5 bases, with 10 bases between. Per the germline V gene, CDR1 is DFQATT and CDR2 is SNEGSKA (reference sequence). The chain's CDR3 is CSATKGETQYF. As DNA, the CDR3 is TGCAGTGCAACAAAGGGGGAGACCCAGTACTTC.

In this sample, this clone turned up a few times. The rearrangement links TRBV4-1 to TRBJ1-5, with D maybe TRBD1 (5 bases). The CDR3 runs 15 residues. Trimming shortened V by 0 bases and J by 1 base, and 7 bases separated the two germline ends. CDR1 is MGHRA, CDR2 YSYEKL, per germline. The CDR3 DNA follows: TGCGCCAGCAGCCAAGATCGGGGCAGCAATCAGCCCCAGCATTTT. Its protein is CASSQDRGSNQPQHF.

The rearrangement joins TRBV7-8 to TRBJ2-1; 7 bases are a match to TRBD1. In germline, CDR1 is SGHVS, CDR2 FQNEAQ. This CDR3 spans 16 amino acids. With 6 bases clipped from V and 0 bases from J, the junction kept 8 bases outside the gene matches. CDR3 coding DNA: TGTGCCAGCAGTTTCGACAGGGTTGGCTCCTACAATGAGCAGTTCTTC. This codes for CASSFDRVGSYNEQFF.